The 14 T cell receptor beta chains presented below share a single source sample, sequenced in a study of human T cells and chemical hapten exposure. Time point indicated: pre-sensitization, week 0. Sample treatment: therapeutic diphenylcyclopropenone sensitization with weekly scalp DPC. TCRdb re-analysed the RACE reads in MiXCR, keeping a single row per CDR3 protein. The top ten hold about 2.5% of the sample, which has 200,000 to 300,000 distinct CDR3 sequences, more than 6.5% seen once. Sample: whole blood, taken in connection with sensitization to the hapten diphenylcyclopropenone (DPC). All receptors derive from a woman in her forties with alopecia areata. Some clones in this sample may be carry-over from other donors' samples.

This clonotype was seen a handful of times. The rearrangement joins TRBV29-1 to TRBJ2-1; D may match TRBD1 or TRBD2 (5 bases each). This CDR3 spans 16 amino acids. Deletions cut 1 base from V and 6 bases from J, with 19 bases between. Per the germline V gene, CDR1 is SQVTM and CDR2 is ANQGSEA. The CDR3 DNA follows: TGCAGCGTTGAAGCCTTCGGGACCCCCGATGGCAATGAGCAGTTCTTC. Protein sequence: CSVEAFGTPDGNEQFF.

This clonotype was observed a handful of times. The chain employs TRBV4-1 and TRBJ2-7, with D maybe TRBD2 (6 bases). The CDR3 sequence is 14 residues long. The V gene's germline CDR1 is MGHRA and CDR2 YSYEKL. Trimming removed 0 bases at V and 2 bases at J, with 8 bases between. In DNA form, the CDR3 reads TGCGCCAGCAGCCAAGATTCTAGCGCCTACGAGCAGTACTTC. Translating it yields CASSQDSSAYEQYF.

This clonotype has just a few counts. J is TRBJ2-7 and V is TRBV7-9; TRBD1 or TRBD2 may be the D gene (5 bases each). Germline V gene sequence: CDR1 SEHNR, CDR2 FQNEAQ (reference sequence). V was pared by 3 bases and J by 0 bases, with 18 bases between. The CDR3 has 17 amino acids. CDR3 protein: CASSFFQGRRHSYEQYF. The CDR3 DNA reads as TGTGCCAGCAGCTTCTTTCAGGGACGGCGACACTCCTACGAGCAGTACTTC.

This clonotype was seen a handful of times. DNA for the CDR3: TGTGCCACCCGGACAGCCAGTTCTGGGGCCAACGTCCTGACTTTC. Its protein is CATRTASSGANVLTF. V and J are TRBV6-6 and TRBJ2-6, with a weak D call TRBD1 (6 bases). Germline V gene sequence: CDR1 MNHNY, CDR2 SVGAGI (reference sequence). Trimming pared 10 bases from V and 1 base from J, leaving 14 bases between. The CDR3 covers 15 residues.

This chain connects TRBV5-1 to TRBJ2-7, with 13 bases lining up with TRBD2. Germline assignment: CDR1 SGHRS and CDR2 YFSETQ. This CDR3 contains 17 residues. Trimming removed 2 bases from V and 0 bases from J; junction bases left unmatched: 5. CDR3 in DNA: TGCGCCAGCAGCTTTCGGACTAGCGGGAGCCCCTCCTACGAGCAGTACTTC. This encodes CASSFRTSGSPSYEQYF.

CDR3 nucleotide sequence: TGTGCCATCAGTGAGACTATCTGGACAGGGGCTGGGACAGATACGCAGTATTTT. Its protein product is CAISETIWTGAGTDTQYF. The chain couples TRBV10-3 to TRBJ2-3, with 9 bases identical to TRBD1. J was trimmed by 3 bases and V by 2 bases; bases with no gene match: 12. Germline CDR1 and CDR2: ENHRY and SYGVKD. The CDR3 runs to 18 residues.

V usage is TRBV29-1 and J usage is TRBJ2-5, with D perhaps TRBD1 or TRBD2 (5 bases each). The V and J ends lost 2 bases and 5 bases respectively, with 12 bases between them. The CDR3 consists of 13 residues. Germline V gene sequence: CDR1 SQVTM, CDR2 ANQGSEA. This CDR3 reads CSVEKQGGETQYF. DNA for the CDR3: TGCAGCGTTGAAAAGCAGGGCGGGGAGACCCAGTACTTC.

A few counts support this clonotype. The genes are TRBV27 and TRBJ2-1; unclear D gene. This CDR3 is 14 amino acids long. With 8 bases removed from V and 2 bases from J, the gap between germline ends came to 13 bases. Germline-derived CDR1 and CDR2 are MNHEY and SMNVEV (reference sequence). The CDR3 sequence: CASLGQDAYNEQFF. CDR3 in DNA: TGTGCCAGCCTCGGGCAGGACGCCTACAATGAGCAGTTCTTC.

This clonotype was seen only a few times. The gene calls are TRBV29-1 and TRBJ2-1, with 9 positions matching TRBD2. V dropped 1 base and J dropped 0; count of bases not matched to a gene: 4. The CDR3 covers 16 residues. The V gene's germline CDR1 is SQVTM and CDR2 ANQGSEA. CDR3 DNA sequence: TGCAGCGTTGAAGGTCTAGCGGGGAGCTCCTACAATGAGCAGTTCTTC. This codes for CSVEGLAGSSYNEQFF.

This sequence joins TRBV12-3 or TRBV12-4 and TRBJ2-5; 13 positions match TRBD2. This CDR3 comprises 15 residues. V shed 5 bases, J shed 5 bases, and the junction held 5 bases outside the gene matches. The CDR3 DNA follows: TGTGCCAGCAGTGGGACTAGCGGGATCGGGGAGACCCAGTACTTC. Protein: CASSGTSGIGETQYF.

This clonotype appeared many times. The rearrangement uses TRBV28 and TRBJ2-7; 9 nucleotides agree with TRBD1. V was clipped by 6 bases and J by 1 base; unmatched bases: 7. CDR3 size: 15 residues. Per the germline V gene, CDR1 is MDHEN and CDR2 is SYDVKM. The CDR3 here is CASRPTGTGSYEQYF. CDR3 sequence (DNA): TGTGCCAGCAGACCTACCGGGACAGGGTCCTACGAGCAGTACTTC.

Only a few counts were recorded for this clonotype. CDR3 residues: CASSASNEQFF. Here the CDR3 DNA reads TGTGCCAGCAGCGCCTCCAATGAGCAGTTCTTC. The chain links TRBV9 to TRBJ2-1; D gene unclear. V was trimmed by 3 bases and J by 6 bases, leaving 4 bases between them. Germline-derived CDR1 and CDR2 are SGDLS and YYNGEE. The CDR3 has 11 residues.

This clonotype was seen at least ten times. The gene calls are TRBV6-2 or TRBV6-3 and TRBJ1-2; 7 nucleotides line up with TRBD1. Germline CDR1 and CDR2: MNHEY and SVGEGT. CDR3 size: 13 residues. The V and J ends lost 6 bases and 5 bases, in that order; junction bases with no gene match: 6. CDR3: CASRGTGVYGYTF. Here the CDR3 DNA reads TGTGCCAGCAGAGGAACAGGGGTATATGGCTACACCTTC.

This clonotype has more than one count but fewer than ten. The chain employs TRBV20-1 and TRBJ1-2; D might be TRBD1 (5 bases). V lost 6 bases to trimming and J lost 7 bases, with 21 bases between them. The V gene's germline CDR1 is DFQATT and CDR2 SNEGSKA (reference sequence). The length of the CDR3 is 14 residues. The CDR3 DNA follows: TGCAGTGCCCAGGAAGGGACCTTCCTTCTTGGCTACACCTTC. The encoded protein is CSAQEGTFLLGYTF.